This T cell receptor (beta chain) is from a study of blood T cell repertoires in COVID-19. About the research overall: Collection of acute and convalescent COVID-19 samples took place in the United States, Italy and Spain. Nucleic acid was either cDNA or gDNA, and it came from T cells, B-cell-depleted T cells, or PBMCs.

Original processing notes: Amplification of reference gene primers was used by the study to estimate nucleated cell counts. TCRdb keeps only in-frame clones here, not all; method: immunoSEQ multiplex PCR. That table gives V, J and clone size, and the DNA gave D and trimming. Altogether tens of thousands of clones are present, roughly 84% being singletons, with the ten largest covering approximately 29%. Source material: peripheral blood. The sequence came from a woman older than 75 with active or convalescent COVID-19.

In DNA form, the CDR3 reads TGTGCCCCCCCGGGGGGGGGAGGGAACTACGAGCAGTACTTC. Amino acids: CAPPGGGGNYEQYF. V usage is TRBV21-1 and J usage is TRBJ2-7; the listed D gene, TRBD2, was not tested against the DNA. TRBV21-1 is classified as a pseudogene. The CDR3 extends over 14 amino acids.